This is a list of T cell receptor beta chains from one sample in a study of blood T cell repertoires in COVID-19. Measured with immunoSEQ multiplex PCR; TCRdb has only the in-frame clones, and not every one. Found here are some 140,000 clones, around 86% of them singletons; the top ten hold 2% to 2.5%. Material for sequencing was peripheral blood. These receptors originate from a man between 50 and 59 years old with active COVID-19. Each CDR3 is given with its conserved first and last residue. The D gene is left open where the match is weak. Only some rows state a clone size, as once, few, many or a class for expanded clones.

cdr3_nt cdr3_aa clone_size d_call j_call v_call
TGTGCCAGCACCCCCGGAGGCGGGATACAAGAGACCCAGTACTTC CASTPGGGIQETQYF NA NA TRBJ2-5 TRBV11-2
TGTGCCAGCAGCTCCCGAACAGGGGCAACTAATGAAAAACTGTTTTTT CASSSRTGATNEKLFF NA TRBD1 TRBJ1-4 TRBV7-9
TGTGCCAGTAGTACTCTACCCGGGAGCAGTAACTATGGCTACACCTTC CASSTLPGSSNYGYTF NA NA TRBJ1-2 TRBV19
TGTGCCAGCAGCCTGAGGGGACAGGGTAATAGTGGCTACACCTTC CASSLRGQGNSGYTF NA TRBD1 TRBJ1-2 TRBV7-2
TGTGCCAGCAGCCCGGGACTAGCGGGGGGTCAAGAGACCCAGTACTTC CASSPGLAGGQETQYF NA TRBD2 TRBJ2-5 TRBV3-1/TRBV3-2
TGTGCCAGCAGCCAAACAGCCTACGAGCAGTACTTC CASSQTAYEQYF NA NA TRBJ2-7 TRBV3-1/TRBV3-2
TGTGCCAGCAGCCCCATGGGGCGATCCAATTCACCCCTCCACTTT CASSPMGRSNSPLHF NA NA TRBJ1-6 TRBV7-2
TGTGCCAGCCGCCAGGATAGCAATCAGCCCCAGCATTTT CASRQDSNQPQHF NA NA TRBJ1-5 TRBV7-9
TGTGCCAGCAGTTACTCGATTCAGGTAGGCCGGCAGCCCCAGCATTTT CASSYSIQVGRQPQHF once NA TRBJ1-5 TRBV6-2/TRBV6-3
TGCAGTGCACATAGCGGGGGATTCTCCTACAATGAGCAGTTCTTC CSAHSGGFSYNEQFF NA TRBD2 TRBJ2-1 TRBV29-1
TGTGCCAGCAGACCCACCGGGACAGGGGACTACGAGCAGTACTTC CASRPTGTGDYEQYF NA TRBD1 TRBJ2-7 TRBV27
TGCGCCAGCAGCTTGCTACCTTCAACCCCGGGACTCACCGGGGAGCTGTTTTTT CASSLLPSTPGLTGELFF NA NA TRBJ2-2 TRBV5-1
TGCAGTGCCGGGATCAACAATGAGCAGTTCTTC CSAGINNEQFF NA NA TRBJ2-1 TRBV20-1
TGTGCCAGCAGCCTCTGGGCAGGGGGCAATTACGAGCAGTACTTC CASSLWAGGNYEQYF NA TRBD1 TRBJ2-7 TRBV28
TGTGCCACCAGCAGAGGGCGGGCTAGGATGAACACTGAAGCTTTCTTT CATSRGRARMNTEAFF few NA TRBJ1-1 TRBV15
TGTGCCAGCAGCCCCGGGGGGACTAGAGCTTTCTTT CASSPGGTRAFF NA NA TRBJ1-1 TRBV12-3/TRBV12-4
TGTGCCAGCAGCCCGAAGCGTCCTGCCGATAGCTCCTACGAGCAGTACTTC CASSPKRPADSSYEQYF NA NA TRBJ2-7 TRBV7-9
TGTGCCAGCAGCCCTGATCCCTGGCAGGGTGGCACCGGGGAGCTGTTTTTT CASSPDPWQGGTGELFF NA NA TRBJ2-2 TRBV4-2
TGCGCCACCGAGAGAGACAGTTATGGCTACACCTTC CATERDSYGYTF NA NA TRBJ1-2 TRBV10-2
TGTGCCAGCAGCGAGAGACTGGCCTTGACTGAAGCTTTCTTT CASSERLALTEAFF once NA TRBJ1-1 TRBV6-5